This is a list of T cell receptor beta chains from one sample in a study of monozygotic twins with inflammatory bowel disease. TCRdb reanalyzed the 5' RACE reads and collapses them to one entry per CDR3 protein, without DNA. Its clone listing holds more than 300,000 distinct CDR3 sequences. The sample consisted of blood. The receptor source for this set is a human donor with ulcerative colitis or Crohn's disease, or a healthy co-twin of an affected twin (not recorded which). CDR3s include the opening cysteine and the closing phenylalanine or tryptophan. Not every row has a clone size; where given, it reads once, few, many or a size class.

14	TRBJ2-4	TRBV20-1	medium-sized	CSATSGTGIYIQYF
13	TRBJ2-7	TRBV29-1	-	CSVESSRNHEQYF
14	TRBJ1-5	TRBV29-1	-	CSVTGTGDRQPQHF
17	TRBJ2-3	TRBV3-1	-	CASSQGAGGPSTDTQYF
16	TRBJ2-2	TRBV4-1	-	CASSQGRLRDTGELFF
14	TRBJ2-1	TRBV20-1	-	CSARSSSSYNEQFF
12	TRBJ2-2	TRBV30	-	CAWNRDTGELFF
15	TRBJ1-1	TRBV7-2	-	CASSLDGARNTEAFF
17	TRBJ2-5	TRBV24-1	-	CATSDSLRDIERETQYF
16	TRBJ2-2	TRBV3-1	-	CASSQEGLLHTGELFF
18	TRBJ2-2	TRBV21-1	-	CASSKGLLAGGPAGELFF
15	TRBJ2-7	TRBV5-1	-	CASSLTRTVGYEQYF
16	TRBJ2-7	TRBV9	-	CASSEHPGGSSYEQYF
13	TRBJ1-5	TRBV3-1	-	CASSQGQKQPQHF
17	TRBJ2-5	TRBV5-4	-	CASSFRGGSGSSKTQYF
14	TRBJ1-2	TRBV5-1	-	CASSLSFSNYGYTF
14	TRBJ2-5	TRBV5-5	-	CASSLEGGGETQYF
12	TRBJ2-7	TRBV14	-	CASRGGNYEQYF
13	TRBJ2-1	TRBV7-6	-	CASSLGSGNEQFF
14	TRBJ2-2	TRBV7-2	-	CASSSLQGAGELFF
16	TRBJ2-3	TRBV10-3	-	CAISAHTSGTTDTQYF
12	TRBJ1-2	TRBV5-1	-	CASSLAQGGYTF
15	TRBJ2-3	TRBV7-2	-	CASSSYALREDTQYF
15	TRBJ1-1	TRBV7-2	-	CASSSWVGGNTEAFF
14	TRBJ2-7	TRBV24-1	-	CATSPTGSSYEQYF
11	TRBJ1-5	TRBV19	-	CASSPGNIQHF
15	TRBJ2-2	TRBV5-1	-	CASSLLAGFAGELFF
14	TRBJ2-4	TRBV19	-	CASSIGLAKNIQYF
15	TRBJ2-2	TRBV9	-	CASSVRALGTGELFF
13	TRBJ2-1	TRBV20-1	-	CSASDLRVIVQFF
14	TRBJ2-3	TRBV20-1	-	CSAPRAGVLDTQYF
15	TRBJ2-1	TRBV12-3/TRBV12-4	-	CASRSTSGMYDEQFF
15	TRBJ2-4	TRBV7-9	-	CASSLQTLAKNIQYF
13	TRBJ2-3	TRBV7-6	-	CASSSLGEDTQYF
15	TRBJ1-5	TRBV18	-	CASSPPGQGTQPQHF
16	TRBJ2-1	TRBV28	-	CASRRLGTSGSNEQFF
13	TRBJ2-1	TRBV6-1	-	CASVATTYNEQFF
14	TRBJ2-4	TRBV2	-	CASNLGVDKNIQYF
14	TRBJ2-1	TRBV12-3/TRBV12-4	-	CASSLGRSYNEQFF
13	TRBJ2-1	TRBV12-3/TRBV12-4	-	CASSLWSRNEQFF
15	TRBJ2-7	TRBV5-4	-	CASGFRAGPNYEQYF
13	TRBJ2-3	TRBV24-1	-	CATRGQPVDTQYF
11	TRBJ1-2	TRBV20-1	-	CSAEGAYGYTF
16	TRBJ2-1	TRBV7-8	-	CASSPPLAGGWYEQFF
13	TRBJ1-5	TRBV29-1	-	CSARQGLNQPQHF
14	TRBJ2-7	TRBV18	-	CASSPGDRGHEQYF
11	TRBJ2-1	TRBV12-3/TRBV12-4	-	CASSLILEQFF
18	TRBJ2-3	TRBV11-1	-	CASEYPSRSGASTDTQYF
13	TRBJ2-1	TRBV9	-	CASGAGAYNEQFF